The entry below describes one TCR beta chain. This sample stems from a study of blood T cells in healthy people across ages. With 5 bases clipped from V and 4 bases from J, the junction kept 3 bases outside the gene matches. The germline V gene encodes CDR1 SQVTM and CDR2 ANQGSEA. The CDR3 consists of 13 residues. Through a sample-barcoded 5' primer and a J-beta primer mix, a second PCR was run for roughly 6 to 11 cycles. MiXCR, run by TCRdb on the 5' RACE reads, gives a single entry per CDR3 protein. The sample has 750,000 to 850,000 distinct CDR3 sequences; approximately 25% are singletons. Collection of around 9.3 milliliters of peripheral blood was performed for each donor. These data were likewise used in another study, on T cells of mothers and their children. That source notes: With the M1S primer of the second PCR, sample barcodes and 2-4 random nucleotides were added. Unrelated mother-child pairs always had slightly, but never significantly, lower normalized overlap than related pairs.

The sequence came from a boy aged 10-17 years in good health. This chain joins TRBV29-1 and TRBJ2-1; TRBD2 agrees at 9 bases. The specimen sequenced was blood. As DNA, the CDR3 is TGCAGCGTTCAAACTAGCGGGTACAATGAGCAGTTCTTC. Residues: CSVQTSGYNEQFF.